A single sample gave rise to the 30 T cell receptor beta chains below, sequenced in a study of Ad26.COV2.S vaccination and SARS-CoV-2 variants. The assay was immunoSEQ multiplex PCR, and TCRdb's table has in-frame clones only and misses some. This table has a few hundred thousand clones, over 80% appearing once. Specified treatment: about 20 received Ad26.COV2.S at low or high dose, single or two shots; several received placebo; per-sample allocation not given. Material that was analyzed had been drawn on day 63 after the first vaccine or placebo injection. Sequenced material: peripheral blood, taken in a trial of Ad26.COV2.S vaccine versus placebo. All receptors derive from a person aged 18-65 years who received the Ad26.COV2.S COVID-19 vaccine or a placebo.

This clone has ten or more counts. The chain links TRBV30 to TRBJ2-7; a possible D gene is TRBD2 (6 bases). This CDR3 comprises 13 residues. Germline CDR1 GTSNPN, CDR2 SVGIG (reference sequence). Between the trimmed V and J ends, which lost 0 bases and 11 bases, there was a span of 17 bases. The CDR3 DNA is TGTGCCTGGAGTGTACTAGCCCGGAATCGTGAGTACTTC. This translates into CAWSVLARNREYF.

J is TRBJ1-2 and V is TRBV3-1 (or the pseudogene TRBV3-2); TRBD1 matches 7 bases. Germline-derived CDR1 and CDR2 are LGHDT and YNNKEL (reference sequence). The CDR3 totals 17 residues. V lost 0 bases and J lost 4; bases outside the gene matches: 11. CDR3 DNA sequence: TGTGCCAGCAGCCAAGACAGGGGGAAAGTAGGGATCTATGGCTACACCTTC. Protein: CASSQDRGKVGIYGYTF.

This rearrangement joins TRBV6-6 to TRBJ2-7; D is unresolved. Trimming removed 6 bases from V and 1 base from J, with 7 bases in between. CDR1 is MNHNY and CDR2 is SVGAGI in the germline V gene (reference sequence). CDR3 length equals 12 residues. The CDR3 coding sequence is TGTGCCAGCAGAATAGATTCCTACGAGCAGTACTTC. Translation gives CASRIDSYEQYF.

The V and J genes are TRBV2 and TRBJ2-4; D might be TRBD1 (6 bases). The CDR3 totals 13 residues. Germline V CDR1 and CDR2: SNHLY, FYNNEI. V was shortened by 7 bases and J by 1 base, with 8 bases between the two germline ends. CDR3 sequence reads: CASMGAAKNIQYF. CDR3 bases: TGTGCCAGCATGGGGGCGGCCAAAAACATTCAGTACTTC.

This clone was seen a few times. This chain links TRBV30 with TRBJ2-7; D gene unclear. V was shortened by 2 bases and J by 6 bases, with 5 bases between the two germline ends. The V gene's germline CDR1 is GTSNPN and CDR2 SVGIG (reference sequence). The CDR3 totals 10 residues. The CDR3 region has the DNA TGTGCCTGGAGTTCAAGCGAGCAGTACTTC. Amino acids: CAWSSSEQYF.

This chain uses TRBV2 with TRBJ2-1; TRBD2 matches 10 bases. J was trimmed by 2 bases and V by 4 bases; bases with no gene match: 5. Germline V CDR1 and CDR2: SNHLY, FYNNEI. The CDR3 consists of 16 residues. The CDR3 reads CASSGSGGFTYNEQFF. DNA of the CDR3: TGTGCCAGCAGTGGTAGCGGGGGGTTTACCTACAATGAGCAGTTCTTC.

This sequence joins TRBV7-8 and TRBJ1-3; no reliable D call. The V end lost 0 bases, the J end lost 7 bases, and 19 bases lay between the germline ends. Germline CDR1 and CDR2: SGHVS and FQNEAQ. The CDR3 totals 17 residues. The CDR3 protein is CASSLAQAVMLGNTIYF. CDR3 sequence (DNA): TGTGCCAGCAGCTTAGCGCAGGCAGTCATGCTGGGGAACACCATATATTTT.

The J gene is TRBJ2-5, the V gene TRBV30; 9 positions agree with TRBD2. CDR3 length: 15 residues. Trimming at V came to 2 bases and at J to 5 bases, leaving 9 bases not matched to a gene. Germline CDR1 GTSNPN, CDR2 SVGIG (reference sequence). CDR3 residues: CAWSRGLAGSETQYF. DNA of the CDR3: TGTGCCTGGAGTCGGGGGCTAGCGGGGTCCGAGACCCAGTACTTC.

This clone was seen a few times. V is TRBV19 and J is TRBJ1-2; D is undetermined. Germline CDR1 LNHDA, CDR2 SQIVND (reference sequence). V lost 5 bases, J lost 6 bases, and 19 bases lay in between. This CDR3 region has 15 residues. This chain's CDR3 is CASSLGLGALDGYTF. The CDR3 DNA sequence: TGTGCCAGTAGTCTCGGACTGGGTGCTTTGGATGGCTACACCTTC.

CDR3 region: CASSYTGSGANVLTF. CDR3 coding DNA: TGTGCCAGCAGCTATACGGGTTCTGGGGCCAACGTCCTGACTTTC. This chain uses TRBV27 with TRBJ2-6, with D unclear. Germline-derived CDR1 and CDR2 are MNHEY and SMNVEV (reference sequence). Between the trimmed V and J ends, which lost 6 bases and 1 base, there was a span of 10 bases. This CDR3 comprises 15 residues.

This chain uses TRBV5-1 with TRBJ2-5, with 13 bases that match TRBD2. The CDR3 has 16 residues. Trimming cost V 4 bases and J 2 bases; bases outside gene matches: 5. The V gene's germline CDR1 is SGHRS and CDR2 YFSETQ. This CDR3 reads CASSGGLAGRQETQYF. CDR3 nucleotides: TGCGCCAGCAGCGGGGGACTAGCGGGGCGTCAAGAGACCCAGTACTTC.

In DNA, the CDR3 is TGTGCCAGCAGAGGCAGGGGCCCGCAAGAGACCCAGTACTTC. Its protein product is CASRGRGPQETQYF. V and J are TRBV7-9 and TRBJ2-5, with a tentative D call TRBD1 (6 bases). This CDR3 contains 14 residues. The V gene's germline CDR1 is SEHNR and CDR2 FQNEAQ (reference sequence). V gave up 6 bases and J gave up 2 bases, with 13 bases separating them.

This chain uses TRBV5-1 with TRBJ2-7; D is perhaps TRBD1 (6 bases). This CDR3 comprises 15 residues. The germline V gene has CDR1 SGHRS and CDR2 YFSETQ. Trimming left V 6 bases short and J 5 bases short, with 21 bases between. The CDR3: CASTVQGETRHEQYF. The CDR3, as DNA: TGCGCCAGCACCGTACAGGGCGAGACTCGCCACGAGCAGTACTTC.

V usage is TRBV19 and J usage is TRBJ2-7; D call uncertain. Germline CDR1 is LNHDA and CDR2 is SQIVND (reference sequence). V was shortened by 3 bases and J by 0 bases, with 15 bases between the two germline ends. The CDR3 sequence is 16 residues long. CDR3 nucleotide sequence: TGTGCCAGTAGTATCATATGGAGTCCCGACTCCTACGAGCAGTACTTC. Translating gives CASSIIWSPDSYEQYF.

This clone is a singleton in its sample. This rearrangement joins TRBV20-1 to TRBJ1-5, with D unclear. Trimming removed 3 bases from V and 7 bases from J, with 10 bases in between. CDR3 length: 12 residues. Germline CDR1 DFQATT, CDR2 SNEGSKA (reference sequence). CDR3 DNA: TGCAGTGCTAGTGAGTTCGGACAGCCCCAGCATTTT. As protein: CSASEFGQPQHF.

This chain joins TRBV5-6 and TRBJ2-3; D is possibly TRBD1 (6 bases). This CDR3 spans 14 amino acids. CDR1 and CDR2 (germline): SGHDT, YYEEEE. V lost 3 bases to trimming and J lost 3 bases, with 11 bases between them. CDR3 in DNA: TGTGCCAGCAGCTACAGGGACGGTACAGATACGCAGTATTTT. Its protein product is CASSYRDGTDTQYF.

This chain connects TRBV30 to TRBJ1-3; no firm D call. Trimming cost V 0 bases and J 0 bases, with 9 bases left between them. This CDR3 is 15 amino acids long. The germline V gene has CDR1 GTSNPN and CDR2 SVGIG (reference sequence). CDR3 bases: TGTGCCTGGAGTGTGGGTACGAGCTCTGGAAACACCATATATTTT. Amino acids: CAWSVGTSSGNTIYF. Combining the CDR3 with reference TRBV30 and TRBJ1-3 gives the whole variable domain SQTIHQWPATLVQPVGSPLSLECTVEGTSNPNLYWYRQAAGRGLQLLFYSVGIGQISSEVPQNLSASRPQDRQFILSSKKLLLSDSGFYLCAWSVGTSSGNTIYFGEGSWLTVV.

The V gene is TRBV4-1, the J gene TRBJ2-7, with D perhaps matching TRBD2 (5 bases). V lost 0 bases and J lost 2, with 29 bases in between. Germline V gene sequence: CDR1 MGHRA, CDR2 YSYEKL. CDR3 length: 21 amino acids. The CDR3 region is CASSQESLRKTGETSTYEQYF. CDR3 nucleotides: TGCGCCAGCAGCCAAGAGAGTCTAAGGAAAACCGGGGAAACGTCTACCTACGAGCAGTACTTC.

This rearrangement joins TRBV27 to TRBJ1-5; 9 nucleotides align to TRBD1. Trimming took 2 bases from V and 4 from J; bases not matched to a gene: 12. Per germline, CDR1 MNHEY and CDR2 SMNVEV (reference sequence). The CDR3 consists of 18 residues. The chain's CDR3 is CASSLRGQGPIGNQPQHF. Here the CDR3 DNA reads TGTGCCAGCAGTTTACGGGGACAGGGTCCCATTGGGAATCAGCCCCAGCATTTT.

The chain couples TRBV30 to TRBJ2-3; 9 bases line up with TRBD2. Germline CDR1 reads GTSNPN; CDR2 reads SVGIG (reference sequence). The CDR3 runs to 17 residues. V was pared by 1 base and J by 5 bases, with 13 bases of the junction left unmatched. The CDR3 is CAWSASYSGGNRDTQYF. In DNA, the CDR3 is TGTGCCTGGAGTGCTTCCTATAGCGGGGGAAATCGAGATACGCAGTATTTT.

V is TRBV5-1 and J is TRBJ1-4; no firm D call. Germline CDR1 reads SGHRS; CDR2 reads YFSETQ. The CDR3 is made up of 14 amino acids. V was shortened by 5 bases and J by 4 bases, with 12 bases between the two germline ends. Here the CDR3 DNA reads TGCGCCAGCAGACAAGGACGGGGTAATGAAAAACTGTTTTTT. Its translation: CASRQGRGNEKLFF.

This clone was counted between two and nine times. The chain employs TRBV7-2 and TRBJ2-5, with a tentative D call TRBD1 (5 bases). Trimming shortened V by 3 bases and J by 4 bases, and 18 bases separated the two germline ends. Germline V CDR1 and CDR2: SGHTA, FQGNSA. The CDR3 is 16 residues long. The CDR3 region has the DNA TGTGCCAGCAGCTTCCAGGGCAGGTTGGGCAGAGAGACCCAGTACTTC. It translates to CASSFQGRLGRETQYF.

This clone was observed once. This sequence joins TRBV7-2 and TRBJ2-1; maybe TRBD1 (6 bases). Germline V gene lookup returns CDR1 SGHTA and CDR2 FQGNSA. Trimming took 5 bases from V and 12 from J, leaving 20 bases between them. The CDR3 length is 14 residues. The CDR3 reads CASSPGLGAARQFF. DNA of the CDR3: TGTGCCAGCAGCCCCGGTTTGGGGGCGGCAAGGCAGTTCTTC.

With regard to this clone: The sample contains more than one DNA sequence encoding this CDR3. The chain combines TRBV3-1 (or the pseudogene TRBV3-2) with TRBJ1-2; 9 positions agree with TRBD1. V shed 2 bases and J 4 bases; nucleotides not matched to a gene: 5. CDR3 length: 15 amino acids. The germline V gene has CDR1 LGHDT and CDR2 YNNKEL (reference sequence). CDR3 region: CASSQPGQGVYGYTF. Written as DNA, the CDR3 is TGTGCCAGCAGCCAACCGGGACAGGGCGTCTATGGCTACACCTTC.

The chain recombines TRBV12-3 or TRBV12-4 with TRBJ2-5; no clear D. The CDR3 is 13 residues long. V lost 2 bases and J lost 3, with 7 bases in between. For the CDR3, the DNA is TGTGCCAGCAGTTTACAGGAGAAAGAGACCCAGTACTTC. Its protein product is CASSLQEKETQYF.

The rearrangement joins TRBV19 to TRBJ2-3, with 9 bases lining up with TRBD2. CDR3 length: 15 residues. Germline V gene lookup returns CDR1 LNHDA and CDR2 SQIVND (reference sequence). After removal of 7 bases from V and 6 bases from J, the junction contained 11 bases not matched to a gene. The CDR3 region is CASTQTSGPRDTQYF. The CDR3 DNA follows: TGTGCCAGTACCCAAACTAGCGGGCCTCGGGATACGCAGTATTTT. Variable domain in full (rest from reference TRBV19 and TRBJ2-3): DGGITQSPKYLFRKEGQNVTLSCEQNLNHDAMYWYRQDPGQGLRLIYYSQIVNDFQKGDIAEGYSVSREKKESFPLTVTSAQKNPTAFYLCASTQTSGPRDTQYFGPGTRLTVL.

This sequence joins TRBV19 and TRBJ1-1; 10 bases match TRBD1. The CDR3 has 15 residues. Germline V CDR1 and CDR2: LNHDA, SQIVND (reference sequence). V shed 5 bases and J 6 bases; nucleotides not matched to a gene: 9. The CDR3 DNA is TGTGCCAGTAGTCCACGACAGGGGGCGCGGGCTGAAGCTTTCTTT. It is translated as CASSPRQGARAEAFF. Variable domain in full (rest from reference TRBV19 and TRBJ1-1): DGGITQSPKYLFRKEGQNVTLSCEQNLNHDAMYWYRQDPGQGLRLIYYSQIVNDFQKGDIAEGYSVSREKKESFPLTVTSAQKNPTAFYLCASSPRQGARAEAFFGQGTRLTVV.

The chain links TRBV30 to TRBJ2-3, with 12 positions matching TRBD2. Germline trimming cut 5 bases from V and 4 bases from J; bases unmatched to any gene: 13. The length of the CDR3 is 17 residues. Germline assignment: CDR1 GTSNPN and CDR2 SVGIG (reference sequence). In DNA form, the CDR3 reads TGTGCCTGGGACGGGACAGGACTAGCGGGGATCGCAGATACGCAGTATTTT. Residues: CAWDGTGLAGIADTQYF. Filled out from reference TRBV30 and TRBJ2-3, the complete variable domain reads SQTIHQWPATLVQPVGSPLSLECTVEGTSNPNLYWYRQAAGRGLQLLFYSVGIGQISSEVPQNLSASRPQDRQFILSSKKLLLSDSGFYLCAWDGTGLAGIADTQYFGPGTRLTVL.

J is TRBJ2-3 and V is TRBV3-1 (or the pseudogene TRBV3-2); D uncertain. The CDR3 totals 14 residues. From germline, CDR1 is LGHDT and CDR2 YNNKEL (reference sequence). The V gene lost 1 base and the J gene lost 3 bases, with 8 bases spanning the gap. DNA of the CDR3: TGTGCCAGCAGCCAAGGACTGAGAACAGATACGCAGTATTTT. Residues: CASSQGLRTDTQYF.

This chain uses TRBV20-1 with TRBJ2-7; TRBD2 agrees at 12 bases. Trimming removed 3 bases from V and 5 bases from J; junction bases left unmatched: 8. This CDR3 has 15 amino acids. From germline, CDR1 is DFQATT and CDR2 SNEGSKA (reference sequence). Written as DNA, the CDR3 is TGCAGTGCTAGTCGGACTAGCGGGGTGTCGAACGAGCAGTACTTC. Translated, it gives CSASRTSGVSNEQYF.